One sample yielded the 14 T cell receptor beta chains listed below, sequenced in a study of cytomegalovirus exposure and HLA in healthy donors. The PCR was carried out with 60 Vbeta primers and 13 Jbeta primers. Assay: immunoSEQ multiplex PCR; the TCRdb copy retains only in-frame clones and omits some. The table includes some 120,000 clones, around 74% detected once. Sequencing was carried out using PBMCs. Receptor source: a woman aged 18-29 years in good health and CMV-seronegative.

This clone was seen more than once but under ten times. This chain links TRBV27 with TRBJ2-7; TRBD1 matches at 9 bases. This CDR3 has 15 residues. Germline CDR1 and CDR2: MNHEY and SMNVEV (reference sequence). Trimming cost V 6 bases and J 3 bases; bases outside gene matches: 9. DNA of the CDR3: TGTGCCAGCAGCCGTCCGGGACAGGGTCTCTACGAGCAGTACTTC. Translation: CASSRPGQGLYEQYF.

The V call is TRBV2, the J call TRBJ2-1; 9 nucleotides agree with TRBD1. With 7 bases clipped from V and 5 bases from J, the junction kept 3 bases outside the gene matches. Per the germline V gene, CDR1 is SNHLY and CDR2 is FYNNEI. The CDR3 runs 13 residues. This chain's CDR3 is CASTGTGNNEQFF. The DNA of the CDR3 is TGTGCCAGCACGGGGACAGGGAACAATGAGCAGTTCTTC.

The gene calls are TRBV5-1 and TRBJ2-5, with D tentatively TRBD1 (5 bases). Trimming removed 0 bases from V and 6 bases from J, with 24 bases in between. CDR1 is SGHRS and CDR2 is YFSETQ in the germline V gene. The CDR3 runs to 18 residues. In DNA form, the CDR3 reads TGCGCCAGCAGCTTGGCCTTGGGGCAGGGCGGATCGCAACAGACCCAGTACTTC. Protein sequence: CASSLALGQGGSQQTQYF.

For the CDR3, the DNA is TGCGCCAGCAGTCGTGACAGTCACTATGGCTACACCTTC. Translating gives CASSRDSHYGYTF. The chain joins TRBV5-1 to TRBJ1-2; a weak D match, TRBD1 (5 bases). The CDR3 spans 13 residues. CDR1 is SGHRS, CDR2 YFSETQ, per germline. Trimming took 5 bases from V and 3 from J, leaving 11 bases between them.

The genes are TRBV7-8 and TRBJ1-5, with TRBD1 matching 10 bases. The junction had 11 bases not matched to a gene; V was cut back by 0 bases and J by 6 bases. Germline CDR1 is SGHVS and CDR2 is FQNEAQ. This CDR3 has 18 amino acids. DNA of the CDR3: TGTGCCAGCAGCTTAGCGCAGGGACAGGGGTCTCTCACTCAGCCCCAGCATTTT. As protein: CASSLAQGQGSLTQPQHF.

V usage is TRBV6-5 and J usage is TRBJ2-1; a possible D gene is TRBD1 (5 bases). V was clipped by 10 bases and J by 6 bases, with 13 bases between them. Per germline, CDR1 MNHEY and CDR2 SVGAGI. The CDR3 is 12 amino acids. The CDR3 sequence: CATSRQTNEQFF. The DNA for the CDR3 is TGTGCCACCTCACGACAGACCAATGAGCAGTTCTTC.

CDR3 sequence (DNA): TGCGCCAGCAGCCAAGACGACAGGGCTGGAAACACCATATATTTT. Translated: CASSQDDRAGNTIYF. This sequence joins TRBV4-1 and TRBJ1-3; TRBD1 matches at 7 bases. The CDR3 spans 15 residues. With V trimmed by 0 bases and J by 2 bases, 1 base remained unmatched. CDR1 and CDR2 (germline): MGHRA, YSYEKL.

The rearrangement joins TRBV6-6 to TRBJ1-1; TRBD1 matches at 9 bases. This CDR3 has 12 residues. Germline V lookup: CDR1 MNHNY, CDR2 SVGAGI (reference sequence). The V and J ends lost 5 bases and 8 bases, in that order; junction bases with no gene match: 3. The CDR3 sequence: CASSGTGSEAFF. The CDR3 DNA reads TGTGCCAGCAGTGGGACAGGGTCGGAAGCTTTCTTT.

The chain has TRBV18 and TRBJ1-4, with D maybe TRBD1 (5 bases). V lost 4 bases and J 2 bases, leaving 11 bases between the germline ends. The germline CDR1 and CDR2 sequences are KGHSH and LQKENI. There are 15 residues in the CDR3. In DNA form, the CDR3 reads TGTGCCAGCTCACTGATGACAGCCACTAATGAAAAACTGTTTTTT. This translates into CASSLMTATNEKLFF.

This clone was detected only once. The V and J genes are TRBV27 and TRBJ1-2; possibly TRBD1 for D (5 bases). V lost 4 bases to trimming and J lost 9 bases, with 15 bases between them. Per germline, CDR1 MNHEY and CDR2 SMNVEV (reference sequence). This CDR3 region has 13 residues. CDR3 in amino acids: CASSSQGGWSYTF. The CDR3 nucleotides are TGTGCCAGCAGTTCCCAGGGTGGTTGGAGCTACACCTTC.

This rearrangement joins TRBV4-1 to TRBJ2-3; D possibly corresponds to TRBD2 (6 bases). Germline CDR1 is MGHRA and CDR2 is YSYEKL. This CDR3 region has 17 residues. The germline V and J ends were trimmed by 4 bases and 0 bases, with 17 bases remaining between them. The CDR3 DNA sequence: TGCGCCAGCAGCCCTCACCTCGGGGGTCTTAGCACAGATACGCAGTATTTT. It is translated as CASSPHLGGLSTDTQYF.

The rearrangement joins TRBV5-4 to TRBJ2-7; D is undetermined. Trimming pared 4 bases from V and 0 bases from J, leaving 17 bases between. The CDR3 sequence is 16 residues long. The germline gives CDR1 SGHNT, CDR2 YYREEE (reference sequence). The CDR3 is CASSRDLQVSSYEQYF. The CDR3 DNA reads TGTGCCAGCAGCCGCGACCTGCAGGTTAGCTCCTACGAGCAGTACTTC.

CDR3 DNA sequence: TGTGCCAGCAGCCCCTCGGACAGGGCCACCGGGGAGCTGTTTTTT. Encoded protein: CASSPSDRATGELFF. The V and J genes are TRBV7-9 and TRBJ2-2, with TRBD1 identical over 8 bases. The CDR3 contains 15 residues. The germline V gene encodes CDR1 SEHNR and CDR2 FQNEAQ (reference sequence). Losses at the gene ends were 5 bases for V and 4 bases for J; bases not matched to a gene: 6.

The chain has TRBV6-5 and TRBJ1-6, with D possibly TRBD1 on 6 matching bases. V shed 0 bases and J shed 10 bases, with 7 bases lying between them. This CDR3 is 13 amino acids long. Germline V gene sequence: CDR1 MNHEY, CDR2 SVGAGI. The DNA of the CDR3 is TGTGCCAGCAGTTACTCGGGACAATCACCCCTCCACTTT. As protein: CASSYSGQSPLHF.